This TCR beta chain was sequenced during a study of CD4 T cells in relation to SARS-CoV-2 and coronaviruses. Study details: PBMCs were cultured with antigen for roughly 10 days before TCR beta sequencing. Negative control cultures got HIV-1 Nef peptides or no peptide.

CDR3 length equals 13 residues. V was shortened by 5 bases and J by 6 bases, with 12 bases between the two germline ends. Germline V lookup: CDR1 KGHSH, CDR2 LQKENI. Unexposed donor CD4+ T cells date from about 2010-2019, before the COVID-19 pandemic. The cells were cultured for about ten days before CD4+ T cells were isolated. To note about this clone: Its target is not known.

General study findings and limits: This crossreactivity analysis covered spike protein alone, no other viral proteins.

Sequencing was performed with immunoSEQ multiplex PCR; in TCRdb, only in-frame clones are kept and a portion is missing. The table shows some 11,000 clones, with 80% to 90% occurring only once. The sample consisted of CD4+ T cells from PBMCs, cultured in vitro. The rearrangement joins TRBV18 to TRBJ2-3; TRBD1 might be the D (6 bases). The TCR was taken from a human donor in good health. CDR3 residues: CASSVTGPDTQYF. As DNA, the CDR3 is TGTGCCAGCTCAGTTACAGGGCCCGATACGCAGTATTTT.